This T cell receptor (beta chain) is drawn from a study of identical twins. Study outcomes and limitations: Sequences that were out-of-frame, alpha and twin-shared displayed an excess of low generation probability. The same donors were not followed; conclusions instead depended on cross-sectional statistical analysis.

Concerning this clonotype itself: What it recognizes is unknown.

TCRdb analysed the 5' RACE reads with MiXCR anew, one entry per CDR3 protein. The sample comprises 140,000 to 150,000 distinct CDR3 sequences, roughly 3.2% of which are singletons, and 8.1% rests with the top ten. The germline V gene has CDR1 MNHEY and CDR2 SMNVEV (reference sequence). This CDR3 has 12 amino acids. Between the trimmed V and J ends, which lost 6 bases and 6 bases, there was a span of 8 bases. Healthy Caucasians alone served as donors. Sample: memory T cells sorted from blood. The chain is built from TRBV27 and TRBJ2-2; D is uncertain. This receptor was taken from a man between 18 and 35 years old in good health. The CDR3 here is CASRNFPGELFF. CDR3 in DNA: TGTGCCAGCAGAAATTTCCCCGGGGAGCTGTTTTTT.